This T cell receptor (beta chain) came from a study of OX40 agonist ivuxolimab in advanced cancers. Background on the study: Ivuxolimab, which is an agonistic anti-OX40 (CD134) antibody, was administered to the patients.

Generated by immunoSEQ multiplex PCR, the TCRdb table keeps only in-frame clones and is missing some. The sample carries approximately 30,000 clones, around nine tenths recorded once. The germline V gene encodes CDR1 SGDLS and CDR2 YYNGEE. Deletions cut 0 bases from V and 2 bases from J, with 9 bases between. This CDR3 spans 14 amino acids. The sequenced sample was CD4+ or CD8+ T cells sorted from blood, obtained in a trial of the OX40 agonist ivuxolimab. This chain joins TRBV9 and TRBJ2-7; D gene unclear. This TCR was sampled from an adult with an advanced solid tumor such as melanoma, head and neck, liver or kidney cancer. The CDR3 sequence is CASSVALAPYEQYF. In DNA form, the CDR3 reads TGTGCCAGCAGCGTAGCTCTGGCCCCCTACGAGCAGTACTTC.